One sample yielded the 25 T cell receptor beta chains listed below, sequenced in a study of breast tumors, draining lymph nodes, adjacent tissues. Axillary draining lymph nodes of breast cancer patients supplied the node samples. MiXCR, run by TCRdb on the multiplex PCR reads, gives a single entry per CDR3 protein. The sample consists of 130,000 or so distinct CDR3 sequences, around 21% of them appearing once. Sequencing was carried out using axillary lymph node tissue. All receptors come from a female donor with breast cancer. Some clones in this sample may be carry-over from other donors' samples.

This clonotype was seen at least ten times. The chain joins TRBV6-6 to TRBJ2-7; the D is unclear. Germline V lookup: CDR1 MNHNY, CDR2 SVGAGI (reference sequence). The CDR3 consists of 11 residues. The V end lost 2 bases, the J end lost 5 bases, and 4 bases lay between the germline ends. In nucleotides, the CDR3 is TGTGCCAGCAGTTACCAGGACGAGCAGTACTTC. Protein: CASSYQDEQYF.

This clonotype was counted ten times or more. The chain links TRBV7-3 to TRBJ2-1; the match to TRBD2 covers 9 bases. The J segment lost 5 bases and the V segment lost 2 bases, leaving 10 bases of the junction unmatched. CDR1 and CDR2 (germline): SGHTA, FQGTGA. This CDR3 comprises 17 residues. The CDR3 protein is CASSLGSAGGVDNEQFF. The CDR3 DNA is TGTGCCAGCAGCTTAGGGTCCGCGGGAGGGGTCGACAATGAGCAGTTCTTC.

This clonotype showed up many times. The chain couples TRBV29-1 to TRBJ1-2; D remains ambiguous. Germline CDR1 reads SQVTM; CDR2 reads ANQGSEA. Between the trimmed V and J ends, which lost 4 bases and 4 bases, there was a span of 13 bases. The CDR3 consists of 13 residues. The DNA of the CDR3 is TGCAGCGTTGTCGGCACATTGGGCTATGGCTACACCTTC. It codes for CSVVGTLGYGYTF.

This clonotype was detected many times. The chain recombines TRBV5-1 with TRBJ2-3; D is perhaps TRBD1 (7 bases). The length of the CDR3 is 15 residues. Germline V gives CDR1 SGHRS, CDR2 YFSETQ. The germline V and J ends were trimmed by 7 bases and 4 bases, with 19 bases remaining between them. The CDR3 loop reads CASCSGQGGADTQYF. The CDR3 nucleotides read TGCGCCAGCTGTAGTGGGCAGGGGGGCGCAGATACGCAGTATTTT.

The chain uses TRBV12-3 or TRBV12-4 and TRBJ2-1, with D perhaps assigned TRBD1 or TRBD2 (5 bases each). This CDR3 has 17 residues. Trimming removed 6 bases at V and 3 bases at J, with 21 bases between. The CDR3 coding sequence is TGTGCCAGCAGCCCCGGGGTGGGGCTCCGGGGCTACAATGAGCAGTTCTTC. Translating gives CASSPGVGLRGYNEQFF.

This clonotype occurred a few times. The CDR3 loop is CASRDPWTGARSNQPQHF. In DNA form, the CDR3 reads TGTGCCAGTAGGGACCCCTGGACAGGGGCTAGGAGCAATCAGCCCCAGCATTTT. This chain joins TRBV19 and TRBJ1-5, with 9 bases aligning to TRBD1. Germline V gene sequence: CDR1 LNHDA, CDR2 SQIVND (reference sequence). J gave up 1 base and V 6 bases, and 13 bases lay outside the gene matches. CDR3 length: 18 residues.

Concerning this clonotype itself: This may be a read error, as it is one base from a much larger clone. The chain has TRBV9 and TRBJ2-5; D remains unclear. Germline CDR1 and CDR2: SGDLS and YYNGEE. This CDR3 contains 13 residues. The V gene lost 0 bases and the J gene lost 7 bases, with 10 bases spanning the gap. This chain's CDR3 is CASSVAVSGTQYF. CDR3 in DNA: TGTGCCAGCAGCGTAGCTGTTTCAGGGACCCAGTACTTC. Complete variable domain (other parts from reference TRBV9 and TRBJ2-5): DSGVTQTPKHLITATGQRVTLRCSPRSGDLSVYWYQQSLDQGLQFLIQYYNGEERAKGNILERFSAQQFPDLHSELNLSSLELGDSALYFCASSVAVSGTQYFGPGTRLLVL.

V and J are TRBV28 and TRBJ1-2; D not certain. Trimming took off 6 bases at V and 7 bases at J, with 18 bases between the two ends. CDR3 length: 14 amino acids. The germline gives CDR1 MDHEN, CDR2 SYDVKM. The CDR3 DNA reads as TGTGCCAGCAGAACCGCCGCCATGCACGGTGGCTACACCTTC. Amino acid sequence: CASRTAAMHGGYTF.

At least ten counts were recorded for this clonotype. The genes are TRBV5-8 and TRBJ1-2; 9 bases line up with TRBD1. Germline-derived CDR1 and CDR2 are SGHTS and YDEGEE. The CDR3 length is 15 residues. The V segment lost 4 bases and the J segment 4 bases; nucleotides outside the gene matches: 8. The CDR3 region has the DNA TGTGCCAGCAGCCCCAACAGGGGGCGGCCCTATGGCTACACCTTC. Protein sequence: CASSPNRGRPYGYTF.

This clonotype has at least ten counts. The CDR3 loop is CASSLDLHTGQFF. The CDR3 DNA follows: TGTGCCAGCAGCTTAGATCTACATACGGGGCAGTTCTTC. The rearrangement joins TRBV11-3 to TRBJ2-1; D call uncertain. Germline CDR1 is SGHNT and CDR2 is YENEEA. CDR3 size: 13 residues. The V end was cut by 0 bases, the J end by 12 bases, with 12 bases between.

V usage is TRBV3-1 and J usage is TRBJ2-5, with TRBD2 as a possible D gene (6 bases). The germline V gene has CDR1 LGHDT and CDR2 YNNKEL (reference sequence). Trimming left V 4 bases short and J 3 bases short, with 30 bases between. The CDR3 is made up of 20 amino acids. Written as DNA, the CDR3 is TGTGCCAGCAGCCCTTTTCCAGTAGATAGGGACTCCAAACTTAAAGAGACCCAGTACTTC. Its translation is CASSPFPVDRDSKLKETQYF.

The chain is built from TRBV19 and TRBJ1-5, with 8 bases fitting TRBD1. The CDR3 has 15 residues. J lost 6 bases, V lost 3 bases, and 7 bases had no gene match. Germline V gene sequence: CDR1 LNHDA, CDR2 SQIVND (reference sequence). Here the CDR3 reads CASSIAGGRGQPQHF. The CDR3 nucleotides are TGTGCCAGTAGTATCGCAGGGGGCAGAGGTCAGCCCCAGCATTTT.

Of note for this clonotype: A read error may account for a junction end that differs from germline. V usage is TRBV7-7 and J usage is TRBJ2-1, with D possibly matching TRBD2 (6 bases). The CDR3 has 20 residues. Looked up from germline, CDR1 is SSHAT and CDR2 is FNYEAQ (reference sequence). In DNA form, the CDR3 reads TGTGCTAGCAGACCCAGCACCTCTACTAGCAGGAGAGCCCATTACAATGAGCAGTTCTTC. Protein: CASRPSTSTSRRAHYNEQFF.

About this clonotype: A much bigger clone sits one base away, suggesting this may be a read error. J is TRBJ2-1 and V is TRBV9, with 9 bases aligning to TRBD1. Germline CDR1 reads SGDLS; CDR2 reads YYNGEE. This CDR3 is built from 13 residues. V gave up 9 bases and J gave up 7 bases; unmatched junction bases: 8. This CDR3 reads CANSPTGGNEQFF. DNA for the CDR3: TGTGCCAACAGTCCGACAGGGGGTAATGAGCAGTTCTTC.

This sequence joins TRBV20-1 and TRBJ1-6; 10 positions match TRBD1. The CDR3 covers 16 residues. CDR1 is DFQATT, CDR2 SNEGSKA, per germline (reference sequence). CDR3 residues: CNATSTGTGAAIPLHF. CDR3 in DNA: TGCAATGCCACTTCCACCGGGACAGGGGCGGCAATACCCCTCCACTTT.

This clonotype was recorded at least ten times. This rearrangement joins TRBV20-1 to TRBJ1-5; tentative D call: TRBD1 (6 bases). Trimming took off 1 base at V and 7 bases at J, with 14 bases between the two ends. The CDR3 covers 14 residues. CDR1 and CDR2 (germline): DFQATT, SNEGSKA (reference sequence). The CDR3 protein is CSARVTGWDQPQHF. The CDR3 bases are TGCAGTGCTAGAGTTACAGGGTGGGACCAGCCCCAGCATTTT.

There are a few counts of this clonotype. The rearrangement joins TRBV28 to TRBJ2-7, with D unresolved. This CDR3 spans 13 amino acids. Between the trimmed V and J ends, which lost 5 bases and 6 bases, there was a span of 14 bases. Germline values: CDR1 MDHEN, CDR2 SYDVKM. The CDR3 DNA follows: TGTGCCAGCAGTCCAATTCGCCCCTCCGAGCAGTACTTC. Protein: CASSPIRPSEQYF.

Only a few counts were recorded for this clonotype. V and J are TRBV19 and TRBJ2-6, with TRBD2 matching over 7 bases. From germline, CDR1 is LNHDA and CDR2 SQIVND (reference sequence). The V gene end was trimmed by 4 bases and the J gene end by 4 bases; junction bases not matched to a gene: 4. The CDR3 runs 15 residues. The CDR3 DNA follows: TGTGCCAGTAGTACGGGAGGTTCGGGGGCCAACGTCCTGACTTTC. It codes for CASSTGGSGANVLTF. The full variable domain, with the rest looked up from reference TRBV19 and TRBJ2-6, is DGGITQSPKYLFRKEGQNVTLSCEQNLNHDAMYWYRQDPGQGLRLIYYSQIVNDFQKGDIAEGYSVSREKKESFPLTVTSAQKNPTAFYLCASSTGGSGANVLTFGAGSRLTVL.

This clonotype was observed many times. The chain carries TRBV29-1 and TRBJ2-2; D may correspond to TRBD1 or TRBD2 (5 bases each). Trimming cost V 4 bases and J 5 bases, with 11 bases left between them. The CDR3 has 13 amino acids. CDR1 and CDR2 (germline): SQVTM, ANQGSEA. For the CDR3, the DNA is TGCAGCGTTGGGGACCTAAAGACCGGGGAGCTGTTTTTT. This translates into CSVGDLKTGELFF.

This clonotype was seen repeatedly, ten times or more. V usage is TRBV19 and J usage is TRBJ2-1; D gene unclear. Trimming took off 7 bases at V and 0 bases at J, with 10 bases between the two ends. The germline CDR1 and CDR2 sequences are LNHDA and SQIVND (reference sequence). The CDR3 runs 14 residues. CDR3 protein: CASTPYPSYNEQFF. CDR3 bases: TGTGCCAGTACCCCTTATCCCTCCTACAATGAGCAGTTCTTC.

The chain joins TRBV29-1 to TRBJ1-1; a possible D gene is TRBD1 (6 bases). Deletions cut 7 bases from V and 4 bases from J, with 13 bases between. The CDR3 sequence is 12 residues long. Germline V gene data show CDR1 as SQVTM and CDR2 as ANQGSEA. The CDR3 nucleotides are TGCAGCGCGGTACAGGGTCGCACTGAAGCTTTCTTT. It is translated as CSAVQGRTEAFF. The whole variable domain, filled in from reference TRBV29-1 and TRBJ1-1, reads SAVISQKPSRDICQRGTSLTIQCQVDSQVTMMFWYRQQPGQSLTLIATANQGSEATYESGFVIDKFPISRPNLTFSTLTVSNMSPEDSSIYLCSAVQGRTEAFFGQGTRLTVV.

This clonotype has ten or more counts. The chain couples TRBV10-3 to TRBJ2-7; 7 positions match TRBD2. CDR3 length: 12 residues. J was trimmed by 9 bases and V by 4 bases; bases with no gene match: 6. The V gene's germline CDR1 is ENHRY and CDR2 SYGVKD. The CDR3 DNA reads TGTGCCATCAGTGGGGCTCGGACTAGGCAGTACTTC. It translates to CAISGARTRQYF.

The sample holds many counts of this clonotype. The chain has TRBV7-9 and TRBJ2-7, with 10 nucleotides matching TRBD2. Germline V gene data show CDR1 as SEHNR and CDR2 as FQNEAQ (reference sequence). The V segment lost 5 bases and the J segment 0 bases; nucleotides outside the gene matches: 7. This CDR3 is 16 amino acids long. CDR3 coding DNA: TGTGCCAGCAGCCCTCCCGGACTAGCGGTCTCCTACGAGCAGTACTTC. Its protein product is CASSPPGLAVSYEQYF.

The rearrangement joins TRBV18 to TRBJ2-3, with TRBD2 identical over 7 bases. Trimming took 2 bases from V and 0 from J; bases not matched to a gene: 2. In germline, CDR1 is KGHSH, CDR2 LQKENI. This CDR3 is 15 amino acids long. DNA for the CDR3: TGTGCCAGCTCACCAGGGAGGGGCAGCACAGATACGCAGTATTTT. Residues: CASSPGRGSTDTQYF.

Many counts were recorded for this clonotype. CDR3 sequence reads: CASSGVVRSAGELFF. Here the CDR3 DNA reads TGTGCCAGCAGTGGGGTGGTCAGATCCGCCGGGGAGCTGTTTTTT. V usage is TRBV6-4 and J usage is TRBJ2-2; D is ambiguous. CDR1 MRHNA and CDR2 SNTAGT come from the germline V gene. This CDR3 is built from 15 residues. Trimming removed 4 bases from V and 6 bases from J, with 15 bases in between.